This TCR beta chain was retrieved from a study of PD-L1 blockade in urothelial cancer (dated by TCRdb to 2017 to 2019). For context, the study as a whole: All patients started therapy in the mid-2010s and received atezolizumab 1,200 mg intravenously every 3 weeks. About 90% of the roughly 29 patients were identified as males with urothelial cancer of bladder origin, and a prior smoking history was reported by 18 of 29 patients. An ECOG performance status of 0 or 1 was recorded for the patients, and 0 to 3 prior chemotherapy regimens had been received by the patients. Blood samples were analyzed at 3 weeks after treatment start (second dose) and at 6 weeks after treatment start. Blood samples gave a median of 141,255 T cells and approximately 85,000 unique TCRs, with a median clonality of 0.080. Somatic, immune and clinical correlates of response to PD-L1 blockade with atezolizumab in urothelial cancer were the focus of an exploratory multi-omic analysis. TCR sequencing covered pretreatment tumor samples and matched, serially collected peripheral blood taken before and after atezolizumab treatment. Durable clinical benefit was defined as progression-free survival longer than 6 months, and TCR features were also tested against progression-free and overall survival. In the same patients, whole exome sequencing and RNA sequencing of pretreatment tumors were performed in addition to TCR sequencing. About 10 patients reached durable clinical benefit, while 20 patients did not. Pretreatment blood TCR-seq was available for about 28 patients, at least one posttreatment blood collection was obtained for around 25 patients, and tumor TCR-seq was available for around 25 patients. Study-level results and caveats: Because of the small sample size (n ≈ 27) and the many exploratory analyses performed, the results are intended to be regarded as hypothesis-generating. Among patients with durable benefit, tumor-associated TCR clones showed greater expansion in peripheral blood 3 weeks after treatment started (n ≈ 23, p = 0.022). A pretreatment peripheral blood TCR clonality below the median was linked to improved progression-free and overall survival.

This clone came up once. The antigen this receptor binds is unknown. Per-base quality was not reported, and no clone a single base away is much larger than it. The CDR3 has 11 amino acids, counting the end cysteine and phenylalanine. Here the CDR3 DNA is all that survives: 33 bases in frame from base 1. The time point label on this specimen signifies: pretreatment peripheral blood. The cohort included some 30 patients with locally advanced or metastatic urothelial carcinoma who were treated at Memorial Sloan Kettering on a trial protocol. Peripheral blood mononuclear cells were collected from each patient pretreatment and during treatment, giving between 1 and 8 total time points per patient. The Qiagen DNeasy Blood extraction kit was used to purify genomic DNA from total PBMCs and from tumor samples. Collected pretreatment and during treatment, PBMCs were isolated and stored as previously described.

Synthetic TCR analog templates were spiked into each PCR so that absolute template abundance could be estimated from read counts. The immunoSEQ assay was used to amplify TCRbeta CDR3 regions from genomic DNA with bias-controlled V and J gene primers. Rearranged TCRbeta segments were sequenced at approximately 20X coverage. The study's own analysis went as follows. Sequencing errors were corrected by clustering and CDR3s were annotated against IMGT to assign V, D and J genes. Only productive TCRbeta rearrangements were used in downstream analyses, excluding out-of-frame or stop-codon sequences. To compute clonality, Shannon entropy was normalized by the log of the number of unique productive sequences and then subtracted from one. Fisher's exact test with Benjamini-Hochberg correction, using a cutoff of adjusted p below 0.01, was how clones that differed between time points or between blood and tumor were identified. Sourced from immuneACCESS, this table was stored by TCRdb with only in-frame sequences that have V and J called. A share of the clones is absent; for the studies checked, an unresolved V gene accounts for under half, and the remainder has no known explanation. V and J calls and clone size are given by that table; D and trimming were obtained from the DNA. The table for this sample lists about 72,000 clones; approximately 83% of them were counted only once. The top ten hold 15% of the sample.

This receptor was taken from a man in his 60s with urothelial cancer. The V and J segments used are TRBV21-1 and TRBJ2-3; the table's TRBD1 call for D was not verified on the DNA. TRBV21-1 is marked as a pseudogene. The sample here was PBMCs, taken around atezolizumab (anti-PD-L1) treatment. The nucleotide sequence reads as follows: TGTGCCAGCAGCAGGCCCGATACGCAGTATTTT. It is translated as CASSRPDTQYF.